One sample yielded the 31 T cell receptor beta chains listed below, sequenced in a study of CD8 T cells in Susac syndrome. cDNA came from about 0.5 to 1 ug RNA primed by random hexamers. TCRdb reprocessed the immunoSEQ multiplex PCR reads via MiXCR and lists one record per CDR3 protein. The table lists approximately 120,000 distinct CDR3 sequences, roughly 95% of them singletons, with under 0.1% in the top ten. The sequenced sample consisted of CD4+ T cells from PBMCs. Every receptor here comes from a human donor in good health.

The V call is TRBV11-2, the J call TRBJ1-2, with 7 bases that match TRBD1. V shed 4 bases and J 4 bases; nucleotides not matched to a gene: 12. Germline CDR1 reads SGHAT; CDR2 reads FQNNGV. The CDR3 consists of 16 residues. The CDR3 sequence: CASSSSPWDSPYGYTF. The DNA for the CDR3 is TGTGCCAGCAGCTCCTCACCATGGGACAGCCCCTATGGCTACACCTTC.

The V and J genes are TRBV20-1 and TRBJ2-7; perhaps TRBD2 as D (6 bases). Germline CDR1 reads DFQATT; CDR2 reads SNEGSKA (reference sequence). V shed 6 bases and J shed 0 bases, with 15 bases lying between them. CDR3 size: 14 residues. CDR3 loop: CSAPTGSVSYEQYF. As DNA, the CDR3 is TGCAGTGCCCCTACCGGGAGCGTCTCCTACGAGCAGTACTTC.

The chain joins TRBV25-1 to TRBJ2-5, with D maybe TRBD1 (5 bases). The V end lost 3 bases, the J end lost 4 bases, and 9 bases lay between the germline ends. CDR3 size: 13 residues. Per germline, CDR1 MGHDK and CDR2 SYGVNS. The CDR3 DNA follows: TGTGCCAGCAGTGAGTGGGGCCGAGAGACCCAGTACTTC. Residues: CASSEWGRETQYF.

The V and J genes are TRBV2 and TRBJ1-2; a weak D match, TRBD1 (5 bases). Germline CDR1 and CDR2: SNHLY and FYNNEI. The V and J ends lost 5 bases and 2 bases respectively, with 12 bases between them. CDR3 length: 14 amino acids. In DNA, the CDR3 is TGTGCCAGCAGTCCCCAGGGTCCGAACTATGGCTACACCTTC. Encoded protein: CASSPQGPNYGYTF. Using reference TRBV2 and TRBJ1-2 for the parts outside the CDR3, the full variable domain is EPEVTQTPSHQVTQMGQEVILRCVPISNHLYFYWYRQILGQKVEFLVSFYNNEISEKSEIFDDQFSVERPDGSNFTLKIRSTKLEDSAMYFCASSPQGPNYGYTFGSGTRLTVV.

The genes are TRBV3-1 and TRBJ1-2; no clear D gene. Germline values: CDR1 LGHDT, CDR2 YNNKEL (reference sequence). V was cut by 0 bases and J by 7 bases, with 15 bases left in between. CDR3 size: 15 residues. CDR3 nucleotide sequence: TGTGCCAGCAGCCAAGAAGGTCGGGGAGCGGCTGGCTACACCTTC. This encodes CASSQEGRGAAGYTF.

The chain has TRBV20-1 and TRBJ2-3; tentatively, D is TRBD1 or TRBD2 (5 bases each). The CDR3 is made up of 14 amino acids. Trimming pared 1 base from V and 1 base from J, leaving 9 bases between. CDR1 is DFQATT and CDR2 is SNEGSKA in the germline V gene (reference sequence). The DNA for the CDR3 is TGCAGTGCTAGAGTTGGGGGTGGCACAGATACGCAGTATTTT. Translating gives CSARVGGGTDTQYF.

The V call is TRBV13, the J call TRBJ2-1, with 7 positions matching TRBD1. Looked up from germline, CDR1 is PRHDT and CDR2 is FYEKMQ (reference sequence). The CDR3 totals 16 residues. J gave up 2 bases and V 2 bases, and 6 bases lay outside the gene matches. Here the CDR3 DNA reads TGTGCCAGCAGCTTATTGGACAGGTATACCTACAATGAGCAGTTCTTC. Translation gives CASSLLDRYTYNEQFF.

The rearrangement links TRBV27 to TRBJ1-2; D is possibly TRBD1 (6 bases). The V gene's germline CDR1 is MNHEY and CDR2 SMNVEV (reference sequence). V was trimmed by 5 bases and J by 4 bases, leaving 26 bases between them. The CDR3 contains 18 residues. The CDR3 DNA follows: TGTGCCAGCAGTCCACTACTGGGGGGCAGGGGAGGCTCCTATGGCTACACCTTC. It translates to CASSPLLGGRGGSYGYTF.

The rearrangement links TRBV3-1 to TRBJ2-2, with D uncertain. The CDR3 is made up of 13 amino acids. Trimming left V 1 base short and J 5 bases short, with 5 bases between. Germline CDR1 and CDR2: LGHDT and YNNKEL (reference sequence). CDR3 nucleotide sequence: TGTGCCAGCAGCCAAGTAGGGACCGGGGAGCTGTTTTTT. Protein: CASSQVGTGELFF.

The V gene is TRBV2, the J gene TRBJ1-5; 7 nucleotides line up with TRBD1. Germline lookup yields CDR1 SNHLY and CDR2 FYNNEI. This CDR3 comprises 14 residues. V shed 3 bases and J 4 bases; nucleotides not matched to a gene: 3. This CDR3 reads CASSDPGGNQPQHF. CDR3 bases: TGTGCCAGCAGTGACCCAGGGGGGAATCAGCCCCAGCATTTT.

The chain links TRBV27 to TRBJ2-7, with 8 nucleotides matching TRBD1. The J segment lost 7 bases and the V segment lost 5 bases, leaving 13 bases of the junction unmatched. The germline CDR1 and CDR2 sequences are MNHEY and SMNVEV (reference sequence). The CDR3 contains 15 residues. DNA for the CDR3: TGTGCCAGCAGTAACACCGGGACAGGCGACTTTGAGCAGTACTTC. It is translated as CASSNTGTGDFEQYF.

The gene calls are TRBV24-1 and TRBJ2-3; 10 bases line up with TRBD1. This CDR3 region has 18 residues. CDR1 KGHDR and CDR2 SFDVKD come from the germline V gene. With V trimmed by 4 bases and J by 5 bases, 14 bases remained unmatched. CDR3 sequence reads: CATSESFRDRGPRDTQYF. As DNA, the CDR3 is TGTGCCACCAGTGAATCATTCCGGGACAGGGGACCGCGAGATACGCAGTATTTT.

The CDR3 nucleotides are TGTGCCAGCAGCACAGAGGGACAGGGAAATTCACCCCTCCACTTT. It encodes CASSTEGQGNSPLHF. V gene TRBV7-9 combines with J gene TRBJ1-6, with 9 positions matching TRBD1. V lost 5 bases to trimming and J lost 7 bases; unmatched junction nucleotides: 6. CDR1 SEHNR and CDR2 FQNEAQ come from the germline V gene (reference sequence). CDR3 length equals 15 residues.

The chain uses TRBV30 and TRBJ2-5; D not certain. CDR3 size: 11 residues. V shed 4 bases and J shed 3 bases, with 6 bases lying between them. The germline CDR1 and CDR2 sequences are GTSNPN and SVGIG (reference sequence). In DNA form, the CDR3 reads TGTGCCTGGATAGTGAAAGAGACCCAGTACTTC. It codes for CAWIVKETQYF.

CDR3 DNA: TGCGCCAGCAGCTTAGCTAGCGCTGGGGATACTGAAGCTTTCTTT. The encoded protein is CASSLASAGDTEAFF. The chain recombines TRBV5-1 with TRBJ1-1; D is uncertain. Trimming left V 2 bases short and J 5 bases short, with 16 bases between. CDR1 and CDR2 (germline): SGHRS, YFSETQ. This CDR3 contains 15 residues.

V gene TRBV4-1 combines with J gene TRBJ2-7; 8 bases match TRBD2. The CDR3 has 14 residues. Germline lookup yields CDR1 MGHRA and CDR2 YSYEKL. Trimming at V came to 6 bases and at J to 2 bases, leaving 6 bases not matched to a gene. CDR3 in DNA: TGCGCCAGCAGTTTTTTAGCGGGGACCTACGAGCAGTACTTC. It translates to CASSFLAGTYEQYF.

This clonotype is a singleton in its sample. This chain connects TRBV25-1 to TRBJ2-3; tentative D call: TRBD2 (6 bases). The CDR3 is made up of 14 amino acids. V was cut by 8 bases and J by 1 base, with 13 bases left in between. The germline V gene has CDR1 MGHDK and CDR2 SYGVNS. In DNA form, the CDR3 reads TGTGCCAGCGGGGGGAATGAGGGCACAGATACGCAGTATTTT. Its protein product is CASGGNEGTDTQYF. Using reference TRBV25-1 and TRBJ2-3 for the parts outside the CDR3, the full variable domain is EADIYQTPRYLVIGTGKKITLECSQTMGHDKMYWYQQDPGMELHLIHYSYGVNSTEKGDLSSESTVSRIRTEHFPLTLESARPSHTSQYLCASGGNEGTDTQYFGPGTRLTVL.

The CDR3 coding sequence is TGTGTCACAGGGGACAGGGACACTGAAGCTTTCTTT. Its protein product is CVTGDRDTEAFF. V and J are TRBV28 and TRBJ1-1, with 9 bases lining up with TRBD1. The CDR3 has 12 residues. Germline-derived CDR1 and CDR2 are MDHEN and SYDVKM.

The chain employs TRBV16 and TRBJ2-4; no clear D. Germline lookup yields CDR1 KGHSY and CDR2 FQNENV. Trimming removed 2 bases at V and 0 bases at J, with 11 bases between. The CDR3 is 16 residues long. DNA for the CDR3: TGTGCCAGCAGCCAAGGCACGCTATTAGCCAAAAACATTCAGTACTTC. Translating it yields CASSQGTLLAKNIQYF.

The chain combines TRBV20-1 with TRBJ2-7; D is unresolved. The V end was cut by 5 bases, the J end by 0 bases, with 14 bases between. The CDR3 spans 14 residues. Germline V gene data show CDR1 as DFQATT and CDR2 as SNEGSKA (reference sequence). In nucleotides, the CDR3 is TGCAGTGCTTGCAAGGACGGAGCCTCCTACGAGCAGTACTTC. It codes for CSACKDGASYEQYF.

This rearrangement joins TRBV3-1 to TRBJ1-2; no clear D gene. Germline V gene data show CDR1 as LGHDT and CDR2 as YNNKEL (reference sequence). The CDR3 loop spans 13 amino acids. Trimming left V 4 bases short and J 6 bases short, with 12 bases between. CDR3 coding DNA: TGTGCCAGCAGCCCCCAGAGAAGGGATGGCTACACCTTC. It translates to CASSPQRRDGYTF.

The chain joins TRBV18 to TRBJ2-7; 9 nucleotides agree with TRBD1. Trimming took 8 bases from V and 2 from J; bases not matched to a gene: 4. Germline V gene data show CDR1 as KGHSH and CDR2 as LQKENI. CDR3 length equals 13 residues. The CDR3, as DNA: TGTGCCAGCCGGACAGGGGCCGCCTACGAGCAGTACTTC. It yields the protein CASRTGAAYEQYF.

V and J are TRBV5-4 and TRBJ2-3; 8 bases fit TRBD2. J lost 4 bases, V lost 4 bases, and 8 bases had no gene match. The CDR3 consists of 15 residues. Germline V gene lookup returns CDR1 SGHNT and CDR2 YYREEE (reference sequence). CDR3 DNA sequence: TGTGCCAGCAGCCCCGGGACTAGGCAGGCAGATACGCAGTATTTT. The encoded protein is CASSPGTRQADTQYF. Filled out from reference TRBV5-4 and TRBJ2-3, the complete variable domain reads ETGVTQSPTHLIKTRGQQVTLRCSSQSGHNTVSWYQQALGQGPQFIFQYYREEENGRGNFPPRFSGLQFPNYSSELNVNALELDDSALYLCASSPGTRQADTQYFGPGTRLTVL.

The chain has TRBV29-1 and TRBJ2-7; D may be TRBD1 (5 bases). The V gene's germline CDR1 is SQVTM and CDR2 ANQGSEA. This CDR3 has 12 amino acids. Trimming took 5 bases from V and 3 from J, leaving 11 bases between them. The CDR3 DNA follows: TGCAGCGTTTTATTTGACAGCTACGAGCAGTACTTC. Protein: CSVLFDSYEQYF.

This sequence joins TRBV3-1 and TRBJ2-7; TRBD2 is a possible D gene (6 bases). CDR1 LGHDT and CDR2 YNNKEL come from the germline V gene (reference sequence). V lost 2 bases and J 2 bases, leaving 7 bases between the germline ends. This CDR3 contains 13 residues. The CDR3 spells CASSQRGAYEQYF. The CDR3 DNA is TGTGCCAGCAGCCAACGCGGGGCCTACGAGCAGTACTTC.

Only a few counts were recorded for this clonotype. The chain combines TRBV5-4 with TRBJ1-1; no clear D. Germline loops: CDR1 SGHNT, CDR2 YYREEE (reference sequence). Trimming cost V 0 bases and J 2 bases, with 8 bases left between them. The CDR3 loop spans 14 amino acids. The DNA for the CDR3 is TGTGCCAGCAGCTTGGTAGGGCTTAACACTGAAGCTTTCTTT. It yields the protein CASSLVGLNTEAFF.

The chain employs TRBV7-2 and TRBJ2-1, with 13 bases that match TRBD2. The CDR3 runs 18 residues. The ends lost 4 bases at V and 5 bases at J; junction bases unmatched: 11. Germline V gives CDR1 SGHTA, CDR2 FQGNSA. CDR3 sequence reads: CASSSPLLAGGFHNEQFF. The CDR3 DNA is TGTGCCAGCAGCTCCCCCTTACTAGCGGGAGGGTTCCACAATGAGCAGTTCTTC.

The chain joins TRBV3-1 to TRBJ2-6; 8 bases are a match to TRBD1. Germline CDR1 reads LGHDT; CDR2 reads YNNKEL (reference sequence). The CDR3 consists of 16 residues. With V trimmed by 2 bases and J by 4 bases, 4 bases remained unmatched. This chain's CDR3 is CASSQQGAHGANVLTF. CDR3 sequence (DNA): TGTGCCAGCAGCCAACAGGGGGCGCACGGGGCCAACGTCCTGACTTTC. The full variable domain, its missing parts supplied by reference TRBV3-1 and TRBJ2-6, is DTAVSQTPKYLVTQMGNDKSIKCEQNLGHDTMYWYKQDSKKFLKIMFSYNNKELIINETVPNRFSPKSPDKAHLNLHINSLELGDSAVYFCASSQQGAHGANVLTFGAGSRLTVL.

V usage is TRBV7-3 and J usage is TRBJ2-5; D perhaps matches TRBD2 (6 bases). Germline CDR1 reads SGHTA; CDR2 reads FQGTGA. The CDR3 contains 13 residues. Trimming removed 5 bases from V and 5 bases from J, with 12 bases in between. The DNA of the CDR3 is TGTGCCAGCAGCCGAACTAGCCTGGAGACCCAGTACTTC. Residues: CASSRTSLETQYF.

This chain uses TRBV5-4 with TRBJ2-1; possible D gene TRBD1, 6 bases. Trimming left V 4 bases short and J 4 bases short, with 15 bases between. The CDR3 totals 15 residues. The germline CDR1 and CDR2 sequences are SGHNT and YYREEE (reference sequence). CDR3 nucleotides: TGTGCCAGCAGCCAGGGGCTCACGGGGTACAATGAGCAGTTCTTC. It specifies CASSQGLTGYNEQFF.

The rearrangement uses TRBV9 and TRBJ2-5, with D uncertain. The CDR3 is 14 amino acids. V was clipped by 3 bases and J by 0 bases, with 9 bases between them. Germline V gene sequence: CDR1 SGDLS, CDR2 YYNGEE. The CDR3 loop reads CASSESPYQETQYF. The CDR3 nucleotides read TGTGCCAGCAGCGAGAGCCCTTACCAAGAGACCCAGTACTTC.